The 14 T cell receptor beta chains in this list originate from one sample, sequenced in a study of OX40 agonist ivuxolimab in advanced cancers. The assay was immunoSEQ multiplex PCR, and TCRdb's table has in-frame clones only and misses some. The sample records tens of thousands of clones, about 90% being singletons. Sequencing was performed on CD4+ or CD8+ T cells sorted from blood, taken in a trial of the OX40 agonist ivuxolimab. The receptors here all came from an adult with an advanced solid tumor such as melanoma, head and neck, liver or kidney cancer.

This chain uses TRBV19 with TRBJ1-5; D is ambiguous. Between the trimmed V and J ends, which lost 3 bases and 1 base, there was a span of 13 bases. CDR1 and CDR2 (germline): LNHDA, SQIVND (reference sequence). The CDR3 runs to 16 residues. As DNA, the CDR3 is TGTGCCAGTAGTATGTCCAGCCTCGGAAGCAATCAGCCCCAGCATTTT. Amino acids: CASSMSSLGSNQPQHF.

The CDR3 DNA reads TGTGCCAGCAGTGAGACAGGTTCGGGCAATCAGCCCCAGCATTTT. Translated: CASSETGSGNQPQHF. J is TRBJ1-5 and V is TRBV25-1; D is perhaps TRBD1 (6 bases). CDR3 length equals 15 residues. In germline, CDR1 is MGHDK, CDR2 SYGVNS. V was clipped by 3 bases and J by 2 bases, with 11 bases between them.

This clone was seen more than once but under ten times. V is TRBV5-4 and J is TRBJ2-3, with 7 bases aligning to TRBD2. CDR3 length: 14 residues. Germline lookup yields CDR1 SGHNT and CDR2 YYREEE (reference sequence). The ends lost 3 bases at V and 4 bases at J; junction bases unmatched: 5. The CDR3 is CASSSLAGPDTQYF. The CDR3 bases are TGTGCCAGCAGCTCCTTAGCGGGCCCAGATACGCAGTATTTT.

The chain recombines TRBV5-1 with TRBJ2-5, with D possibly being TRBD1 (6 bases). The CDR3 extends over 14 amino acids. CDR1 is SGHRS, CDR2 YFSETQ, per germline. The V end was cut by 4 bases, the J end by 4 bases, with 14 bases between. CDR3 coding DNA: TGCGCCAGCAGCCCGACAGGATATGTAGAGACCCAGTACTTC. It codes for CASSPTGYVETQYF.

In its sample, this clone was seen once. V usage is TRBV4-2 and J usage is TRBJ2-1, with TRBD2 as a possible D gene (6 bases). This CDR3 has 16 amino acids. Germline V CDR1 and CDR2: LGHNA, YNFKEQ. V dropped 1 base and J dropped 6 bases, with 16 bases sitting between them. The CDR3 coding sequence is TGTGCCAGCAGCCAAGCCGAGACTGGGGGGTTCAATGAGCAGTTCTTC. This codes for CASSQAETGGFNEQFF.

The J gene is TRBJ2-2, the V gene TRBV5-1; TRBD1 matches at 8 bases. This CDR3 has 15 amino acids. CDR1 is SGHRS, CDR2 YFSETQ, per germline. The trim removed 4 bases at V and 1 base at J, leaving 3 bases unmatched. The CDR3 here is CASSGGTGNTGELFF. CDR3 nucleotide sequence: TGCGCCAGCAGCGGTGGGACAGGGAACACCGGGGAGCTGTTTTTT.

V and J are TRBV29-1 and TRBJ1-2, with 8 bases lining up with TRBD1. The CDR3 length is 12 residues. Germline CDR1 reads SQVTM; CDR2 reads ANQGSEA. V lost 7 bases and J lost 3; bases outside the gene matches: 4. This chain's CDR3 is CSAGQGDYGYTF. The CDR3 region has the DNA TGCAGCGCTGGACAGGGCGACTATGGCTACACCTTC.

This chain connects TRBV30 to TRBJ1-2, with a tentative D call TRBD1 (5 bases). This CDR3 has 15 amino acids. The germline V gene encodes CDR1 GTSNPN and CDR2 SVGIG (reference sequence). Trimming removed 4 bases from V and 0 bases from J, with 15 bases in between. CDR3 loop: CAWTLGGSSNYGYTF. CDR3 nucleotide sequence: TGTGCCTGGACCCTGGGGGGTAGTTCTAACTATGGCTACACCTTC.

This chain joins TRBV7-2 and TRBJ2-7, with D unclear. The V end lost 1 base, the J end lost 3 bases, and 10 bases lay between the germline ends. This CDR3 is 14 amino acids long. Germline CDR1 reads SGHTA; CDR2 reads FQGNSA. The CDR3 region has the DNA TGTGCCAGCAGCTTAGTGAGCCCCGGCTACGAGCAGTACTTC. Translating gives CASSLVSPGYEQYF.

This rearrangement joins TRBV11-3 to TRBJ1-1; D is possibly TRBD1 (6 bases). This CDR3 has 15 amino acids. CDR1 SGHNT and CDR2 YENEEA come from the germline V gene. V lost 3 bases and J 5 bases, leaving 16 bases between the germline ends. In DNA, the CDR3 is TGTGCCAGCAGCTTGTTCGGGACAACGGGGACTGAAGCTTTCTTT. It yields the protein CASSLFGTTGTEAFF. Looking up the rest from reference TRBV11-3 and TRBJ1-1 gives the full variable domain: EAGVVQSPRYKIIEKKQPVAFWCNPISGHNTLYWYLQNLGQGPELLIRYENEEAVDDSQLPKDRFSAERLKGVDSTLKIQPAELGDSAVYLCASSLFGTTGTEAFFGQGTRLTVV.

This clone was picked up a small number of times. This chain uses TRBV19 with TRBJ2-7; D gene ambiguous. This CDR3 region has 13 residues. Deletions cut 3 bases from V and 3 bases from J, with 9 bases between. The germline V gene encodes CDR1 LNHDA and CDR2 SQIVND (reference sequence). CDR3 loop: CASSINRGYEQYF. The CDR3, as DNA: TGTGCCAGTAGTATCAACAGAGGCTACGAGCAGTACTTC.

The V gene is TRBV7-6, the J gene TRBJ1-5; weak D call: TRBD1 (6 bases). Trimming removed 5 bases from V and 0 bases from J, with 20 bases in between. In germline, CDR1 is SGHVS, CDR2 FNYEAQ. This CDR3 is built from 18 residues. CDR3 region: CASSPSGTRPYSNQPQHF. CDR3 DNA: TGTGCCAGCAGCCCCTCCGGGACAAGACCCTATAGCAATCAGCCCCAGCATTTT.

The chain uses TRBV18 and TRBJ2-7; TRBD2 aligns across 10 bases. V lost 3 bases to trimming and J lost 3 bases; unmatched junction nucleotides: 2. Germline V lookup: CDR1 KGHSH, CDR2 LQKENI. CDR3 length equals 14 residues. The CDR3 region is CASSPEREGYEQYF. The CDR3 DNA follows: TGTGCCAGCTCACCGGAGCGGGAGGGCTACGAGCAGTACTTC.

The chain links TRBV19 to TRBJ2-2; TRBD1 is a possible D gene (5 bases). V was trimmed by 6 bases and J by 4 bases, leaving 9 bases between them. The CDR3 is 13 amino acids. CDR1 is LNHDA and CDR2 is SQIVND in the germline V gene (reference sequence). The CDR3 spells CASRSRATGELFF. CDR3 DNA sequence: TGTGCCAGTAGAAGCAGGGCCACCGGGGAGCTGTTTTTT.